The 3 T cell receptor beta chains reported below all come from one sample, sequenced in a study of cytomegalovirus exposure and HLA in healthy donors. PCR amplification relied on 60 Vbeta primers (plus 13 Jbeta primers). Generated by immunoSEQ multiplex PCR, the TCRdb table keeps only in-frame clones and is missing some. In the table there are fewer than 200,000 clones, around 76% of which are singletons. The source material was PBMCs. All receptors derive from a female donor in good health and CMV-seronegative.

The chain couples TRBV5-1 to TRBJ2-5; D is uncertain. The last part of the DNA fits TRBJ2-7 better; the J call may be wrong. The germline gives CDR1 SGHRS, CDR2 YFSETQ. The CDR3 is 16 amino acids. The CDR3 reads CASSTGNAASSYEQYF. Here the CDR3 DNA reads TGCGCCAGCAGTACGGGTAATGCGGCGAGCTCCTACGAGCAGTACTTC.

V usage is TRBV2 and J usage is TRBJ2-2; a possible D gene is TRBD2 (5 bases). This CDR3 region has 13 residues. Germline values: CDR1 SNHLY, CDR2 FYNNEI. Trimming pared 7 bases from V and 1 base from J, leaving 7 bases between. This CDR3 is CASTSMNTGELFF. CDR3 DNA sequence: TGTGCCAGCACTAGCATGAACACCGGGGAGCTGTTTTTT.

In its sample, this clone was seen a few times. CDR3 loop: CASSLKGQTNEKLFF. DNA for the CDR3: TGTGCCAGCAGCTTGAAGGGGCAGACTAATGAAAAACTGTTTTTT. The rearrangement uses TRBV5-8 and TRBJ1-4; D possibly corresponds to TRBD1 (5 bases). This CDR3 is 15 amino acids long. Germline V gene lookup returns CDR1 SGHTS and CDR2 YDEGEE. V was clipped by 1 base and J by 2 bases, with 9 bases between them.